The 14 T cell receptor beta chains listed next were all sequenced from one sample in a study of CD4+ T cells in melanoma. Profiled with immunoSEQ multiplex PCR; TCRdb holds only in-frame clones, not every one. The sample records around 18,000 clones, roughly four fifths being singletons. The specimen was cells from a culture (not recorded whether cultured in vitro). Receptors were obtained from a human donor with melanoma.

The sample holds a few counts of this clone. The V call is TRBV2, the J call TRBJ2-7; D ambiguous. Germline values: CDR1 SNHLY, CDR2 FYNNEI. The CDR3 is 13 residues long. Trimming cost V 8 bases and J 1 base, with 12 bases left between them. Here the CDR3 DNA reads TGTGCCAGCGCGTATCCGGTTTCCTACGAGCAGTACTTC. Its translation: CASAYPVSYEQYF.

The chain uses TRBV5-1 and TRBJ1-1; 11 bases line up with TRBD1. CDR3 length: 16 residues. Germline V gives CDR1 SGHRS, CDR2 YFSETQ. V shed 5 bases and J 4 bases; nucleotides not matched to a gene: 10. The CDR3 spells CASSLRPGTGGTEAFF. The CDR3 DNA follows: TGCGCCAGCAGTTTGCGTCCGGGGACAGGGGGCACTGAAGCTTTCTTT.

Written as DNA, the CDR3 is TGTGCCAGCAGCCCACTAGGGGTTGGACAGGGGAGAAACATTCAGTACTTC. Encoded protein: CASSPLGVGQGRNIQYF. J is TRBJ2-4 and V is TRBV14; 9 bases are a match to TRBD1. The CDR3 sequence is 17 residues long. CDR1 SGHDN and CDR2 FVKESK come from the germline V gene. V dropped 4 bases and J dropped 6; count of bases not matched to a gene: 13.

The chain has TRBV5-1 and TRBJ2-7; the D gene is possibly TRBD1 (5 bases). CDR1 and CDR2 (germline): SGHRS, YFSETQ. The length of the CDR3 is 15 residues. The V end was cut by 4 bases, the J end by 2 bases, with 16 bases between. The DNA of the CDR3 is TGCGCCAGCAGCCCCACGTTGGGGCTGCCCTACGAGCAGTACTTC. Protein: CASSPTLGLPYEQYF.

This clone occurred once. This chain joins TRBV7-9 and TRBJ1-3; D might be TRBD1 (6 bases). Per germline, CDR1 SEHNR and CDR2 FQNEAQ (reference sequence). This CDR3 is built from 16 residues. V lost 5 bases and J lost 2, with 16 bases in between. CDR3 coding DNA: TGTGCCAGCAGCCCGCGGGGGACAACTACTGGAAACACCATATATTTT. It specifies CASSPRGTTTGNTIYF.

V and J are TRBV7-8 and TRBJ1-5; D is possibly TRBD1 (5 bases). The CDR3 has 16 amino acids. Germline V gene sequence: CDR1 SGHVS, CDR2 FQNEAQ. V was clipped by 6 bases and J by 2 bases, with 17 bases between them. The CDR3 region has the DNA TGTGCCAGCAGTCCGCTCAAACAGGAGGGCAATCAGCCCCAGCATTTT. Translating gives CASSPLKQEGNQPQHF.

The V call is TRBV19, the J call TRBJ2-1, with TRBD1 matching over 11 bases. CDR1 is LNHDA and CDR2 is SQIVND in the germline V gene (reference sequence). V lost 7 bases and J lost 9; bases outside the gene matches: 14. This CDR3 is 16 amino acids long. DNA for the CDR3: TGTGCCAGTACGCCCCCCGACCGGACAGGGGGCGGTGAGCAGTTCTTC. Translation gives CASTPPDRTGGGEQFF.

The genes are TRBV5-6 and TRBJ2-1; D possibly corresponds to TRBD1 (6 bases). V gave up 4 bases and J gave up 8 bases, with 19 bases separating them. The CDR3 loop spans 15 amino acids. Germline CDR1 and CDR2: SGHDT and YYEEEE. The CDR3: CASSLLRGLIYEQFF. The CDR3 coding sequence is TGTGCCAGCAGCCTGTTGAGGGGGTTAATCTATGAGCAGTTCTTC.

The genes are TRBV5-6 and TRBJ1-2, with 7 bases identical to TRBD1. The CDR3 sequence is 14 residues long. The ends lost 6 bases at V and 4 bases at J; junction bases unmatched: 9. Germline CDR1 reads SGHDT; CDR2 reads YYEEEE. The CDR3: CASTTGQSLYGYTF. The CDR3 nucleotides read TGTGCCAGCACCACGGGACAGAGCCTCTATGGCTACACCTTC. The complete variable domain, with remaining parts taken from reference TRBV5-6 and TRBJ1-2, reads DAGVTQSPTHLIKTRGQQVTLRCSPKSGHDTVSWYQQALGQGPQFIFQYYEEEERQRGNFPDRFSGHQFPNYSSELNVNALLLGDSALYLCASTTGQSLYGYTFGSGTRLTVV.

In this sample, this clone turned up once. The chain employs TRBV7-3 and TRBJ2-1; D gene uncertain. The germline V gene encodes CDR1 SGHTA and CDR2 FQGTGA. The CDR3 extends over 15 amino acids. Trimming took off 2 bases at V and 2 bases at J, with 10 bases between the two ends. This CDR3 reads CASSLGQMAYNEQFF. The DNA of the CDR3 is TGTGCCAGCAGCTTAGGTCAGATGGCCTACAATGAGCAGTTCTTC.

V usage is TRBV4-1 and J usage is TRBJ2-1; tentatively, D is TRBD1 or TRBD2 (6 bases each). CDR1 is MGHRA, CDR2 YSYEKL, per germline. The CDR3 spans 13 residues. Trimming took 8 bases from V and 5 from J, leaving 13 bases between them. CDR3 residues: CASVGGPHNEQFF. The CDR3 nucleotides are TGCGCCAGCGTGGGGGGCCCCCACAATGAGCAGTTCTTC.

V usage is TRBV4-1 and J usage is TRBJ1-5; tentatively, D is TRBD1 (6 bases). Germline assignment: CDR1 MGHRA and CDR2 YSYEKL. Trimming stripped 4 bases from V and 5 bases from J, with 15 bases between. The CDR3 length is 15 residues. The CDR3 is CASSRHTGGDQPQHF. Here the CDR3 DNA reads TGCGCCAGCAGCCGCCATACGGGGGGCGATCAGCCCCAGCATTTT.

A few counts support this clone. The rearrangement joins TRBV27 to TRBJ1-1; D not certain. This CDR3 comprises 13 residues. Trimming stripped 5 bases from V and 1 base from J, with 8 bases between. Germline V gives CDR1 MNHEY, CDR2 SMNVEV (reference sequence). The CDR3 region is CASSRPGNTEAFF. DNA for the CDR3: TGTGCCAGCAGTCGGCCAGGGAACACTGAAGCTTTCTTT.

Note on this clone: At the DNA level, this CDR3 is encoded by other sequences in the same sample as well. V usage is TRBV11-2 and J usage is TRBJ2-7; 11 bases map to TRBD2. Losses at the gene ends were 6 bases for V and 2 bases for J; bases not matched to a gene: 6. The CDR3 has 15 residues. Germline CDR1 and CDR2: SGHAT and FQNNGV. The CDR3 loop reads CASRSTSGGPYEQYF. The CDR3 DNA is TGTGCCAGCAGATCCACTAGCGGGGGCCCCTACGAGCAGTACTTC.